This entry features one TCR beta chain sequence. Antigen: not known. Primers for the PCR totalled 60 Vbeta and 13 Jbeta. Original handling: Roughly 11 million shared chains were among roughly 81 million unique TCR beta chains counted in a later analysis. Data came from immunoSEQ multiplex PCR; TCRdb stores just in-frame clones and leaves some out. Clone size and V and J calls were adopted from that table, with D and trimming inferred from the DNA. The sample consists of some 150,000 clones, roughly four fifths of them appearing once. V lost 5 bases and J lost 6; bases outside the gene matches: 10. The CDR3 extends over 14 amino acids. The V gene's germline CDR1 is MDHEN and CDR2 SYDVKM. This sample is drawn from a study of cytomegalovirus exposure and HLA in healthy donors. About the research overall: Within the Caucasian-associated ancestry cluster were 81% of the 398 genotyped donors.

Study-wide findings and caveats: Exclusion applied to some V segments, including TRBV6-2 and TRBV6-3, as they were indistinguishable.

Sequencing was performed on PBMCs. The chain recombines TRBV28 with TRBJ2-7, with TRBD1 matching 7 bases. This receptor was taken from a female donor in good health and CMV-seropositive. The CDR3 sequence: CASSPPTGLGEQYF. In nucleotides, the CDR3 is TGTGCCAGCAGTCCACCGACAGGGTTGGGCGAGCAGTACTTC.